This passage covers 31 T cell receptor beta chains from one sample sequenced in a study of CD8 T cells in ankylosing spondylitis. Whole-study results and caveats: What seemed typical of ankylosing spondylitis blood was a TCR beta motif built from eight highly homologous variants.

The antigens of these receptors remain unknown. One entry per CDR3 protein, called by TCRdb with MiXCR from the 5' RACE reads. Of a few hundred thousand distinct CDR3 sequences listed, about an eighth are singletons. What was sequenced was blood, either unsorted or a sorted T cell fraction (not recorded which). These receptors were collected from a male donor with ankylosing spondylitis.

About this clonotype itself: The junction shows a germline mismatch at one end, possibly a read error. J is TRBJ2-5 and V is TRBV20-1; 7 nucleotides align to TRBD2. The CDR3 has 15 residues. Germline V CDR1 and CDR2: DFQATT, SNEGSKA (reference sequence). The CDR3 sequence: CSASSMRDYQGTQYF. The CDR3 coding sequence is TGCAGTGCTAGTAGCATGAGGGACTATCAAGGGACCCAGTACTTC.

The J gene is TRBJ2-1, the V gene TRBV20-1; D gene unclear. The CDR3 contains 15 residues. Per germline, CDR1 DFQATT and CDR2 SNEGSKA (reference sequence). V was pared by 1 base and J by 6 bases, with 16 bases between. In DNA form, the CDR3 reads TGCAGTGCTAGAGTAGATGGGCGAGGCCTCAATGAGCAGTTCTTC. This sequence encodes CSARVDGRGLNEQFF.

This clonotype was counted between two and nine times. The rearrangement uses TRBV27 and TRBJ2-1; D may be TRBD2 (6 bases). This CDR3 is 14 amino acids long. V lost 8 bases to trimming and J lost 1 base, with 12 bases between them. CDR1 and CDR2 from the germline V gene are MNHEY and SMNVEV (reference sequence). In DNA form, the CDR3 reads TGTGCCAGCGCTGGAGGGCCATCCTACAATGAGCAGTTCTTC. It specifies CASAGGPSYNEQFF.

This clonotype was seen a handful of times. The rearrangement links TRBV20-1 to TRBJ2-1; 10 bases map to TRBD2. The CDR3 length is 18 residues. Germline assignment: CDR1 DFQATT and CDR2 SNEGSKA (reference sequence). V lost 0 bases to trimming and J lost 7 bases; unmatched junction nucleotides: 15. CDR3 sequence: CSARDGLAGVLQPNEQFF. In DNA form, the CDR3 reads TGCAGTGCTAGAGATGGGCTAGCGGGAGTTCTTCAACCGAATGAGCAGTTCTTC.

The rearrangement links TRBV7-6 to TRBJ2-1; D may be TRBD2 (6 bases). The CDR3 is made up of 16 amino acids. V was cut by 1 base and J by 0 bases, with 10 bases left in between. Germline V lookup: CDR1 SGHVS, CDR2 FNYEAQ. Written as DNA, the CDR3 is TGTGCCAGCAGCTTAGTCGGGAGCGACTCCTACAATGAGCAGTTCTTC. It yields the protein CASSLVGSDSYNEQFF.

The chain joins TRBV20-1 to TRBJ1-4; D ambiguous. V lost 0 bases, J lost 4 bases, and 12 bases lay in between. The germline V gene has CDR1 DFQATT and CDR2 SNEGSKA (reference sequence). CDR3 length equals 15 residues. This chain's CDR3 is CSAREFLGVNEKLFF. As DNA, the CDR3 is TGCAGTGCTAGAGAGTTCCTTGGGGTTAATGAAAAACTGTTTTTT.

The chain couples TRBV19 to TRBJ1-6; D is undetermined. Trimming removed 3 bases at V and 7 bases at J, with 10 bases between. Germline CDR1 LNHDA, CDR2 SQIVND (reference sequence). CDR3 length equals 14 residues. Here the CDR3 reads CASSIEGRNSPLHF. In DNA, the CDR3 is TGTGCCAGTAGTATTGAGGGCAGAAATTCACCCCTCCACTTT.

The rearrangement links TRBV20-1 to TRBJ1-1; TRBD1 is a possible D gene (5 bases). The CDR3 is 12 residues long. The V end lost 4 bases, the J end lost 5 bases, and 11 bases lay between the germline ends. Germline lookup yields CDR1 DFQATT and CDR2 SNEGSKA (reference sequence). CDR3 sequence: CSAKRGYTEAFF. Written as DNA, the CDR3 is TGCAGTGCTAAGAGGGGTTATACTGAAGCTTTCTTT.

This clonotype occurred many times. The chain links TRBV20-1 to TRBJ2-1; D unclear. The CDR3 has 14 amino acids. Trimming pared 1 base from V and 0 bases from J, leaving 7 bases between. Germline assignment: CDR1 DFQATT and CDR2 SNEGSKA (reference sequence). CDR3 amino acids: CSARVDDSYNEQFF. The CDR3, as DNA: TGCAGTGCTAGAGTAGACGACTCCTACAATGAGCAGTTCTTC.

This clonotype was seen more than once but under ten times. The chain couples TRBV5-1 to TRBJ2-7; D ambiguous. Germline V gene sequence: CDR1 SGHRS, CDR2 YFSETQ. The length of the CDR3 is 14 residues. Trimming removed 4 bases from V and 3 bases from J, with 14 bases in between. The chain's CDR3 is CASSPFGLGYEQYV. In DNA form, the CDR3 reads TGCGCCAGCAGCCCCTTTGGGCTTGGCTACGAGCAGTACGTC.

This clonotype has more than one count but fewer than ten. The chain recombines TRBV6-1 with TRBJ2-7; D is perhaps TRBD1 (5 bases). The CDR3 covers 14 residues. In germline, CDR1 is MNHNS, CDR2 SASEGT. The germline V and J ends were trimmed by 8 bases and 0 bases, with 14 bases remaining between them. CDR3 nucleotide sequence: TGTGCCAGCCAGCTCAGGGTTAGCTCCTACGAGCAGTACGTC. Its protein is CASQLRVSSYEQYV.

This clonotype was found a few times. CDR3 bases: TGTGCCACCAGTTCAGGCGATTGGAATCAGCCCCAGCATTTT. This sequence encodes CATSSGDWNQPQHF. The rearrangement uses TRBV24-1 and TRBJ1-5; no firm D call. CDR3 size: 14 residues. Trimming took 6 bases from V and 4 from J, leaving 12 bases between them. CDR1 is KGHDR, CDR2 SFDVKD, per germline.

This clonotype was found many times. Germline is not matched at one junction end, which may reflect a read error. The rearrangement links TRBV12-3 or TRBV12-4 to TRBJ2-1, with TRBD2 identical over 10 bases. This CDR3 spans 15 amino acids. CDR3 sequence: CASSLAGVGYNEQFF. CDR3 in DNA: TGTGCCAGCAGTCTAGCGGGAGTGGGGTACAATGAGCAGTTCTTC.

This clonotype was detected only a few times. V gene TRBV27 combines with J gene TRBJ2-1; D may correspond to TRBD1 or TRBD2 (5 bases each). The CDR3 spans 15 residues. CDR1 is MNHEY, CDR2 SMNVEV, per germline (reference sequence). V was trimmed by 4 bases and J by 5 bases, leaving 15 bases between them. The CDR3 coding sequence is TGTGCCAGCAGTTCCGGGACCTATTCGGACAATGAGCAGTTCTTC. Its translation is CASSSGTYSDNEQFF.

This clonotype has a handful of counts. V and J are TRBV6-5 and TRBJ1-4; no reliable D call. V was cut by 2 bases and J by 5 bases, with 9 bases left in between. CDR3 size: 14 residues. The germline CDR1 and CDR2 sequences are MNHEY and SVGAGI. The CDR3 loop reads CASSYAGHNEKLFF. The CDR3 nucleotides are TGTGCCAGCAGTTACGCGGGCCACAATGAAAAACTGTTTTTT.

There are a few counts of this clonotype. CDR3 in DNA: TGTGCCAGCCAAGGACTAGCATACCACAATGAGCAGTTCTTC. The encoded protein is CASQGLAYHNEQFF. The chain links TRBV5-8 to TRBJ2-1, with 8 bases matching TRBD2. The CDR3 contains 14 residues. Losses at the gene ends were 7 bases for V and 5 bases for J; bases not matched to a gene: 8. Germline CDR1 reads SGHTS; CDR2 reads YDEGEE.

V usage is TRBV7-2 and J usage is TRBJ2-7; 10 bases map to TRBD2. Germline assignment: CDR1 SGHTA and CDR2 FQGNSA. V shed 6 bases, J shed 2 bases, and the junction held 4 bases outside the gene matches. The CDR3 spans 14 residues. CDR3 sequence (DNA): TGTGCCAGCAGATGGACTAGCGGTGCCTACGAGCAGTACTTC. It yields the protein CASRWTSGAYEQYF. The full variable domain, its missing parts supplied by reference TRBV7-2 and TRBJ2-7, is GAGVSQSPSNKVTEKGKDVELRCDPISGHTALYWYRQSLGQGLEFLIYFQGNSAPDKSGLPSDRFSAERTGGSVSTLTIQRTQQEDSAVYLCASRWTSGAYEQYFGPGTRLTVT.

This clonotype has a handful of counts. The rearrangement joins TRBV12-5 to TRBJ2-1; D is unclear. CDR1 and CDR2 (germline): LGHNT, FRNRAP. This CDR3 comprises 14 residues. Trimming pared 1 base from V and 9 bases from J, leaving 13 bases between. The CDR3 DNA reads as TGTGCTAGTGGTTTGGGCGTCAGTCAGAGTGAGCAGTTCTTC. Protein sequence: CASGLGVSQSEQFF.

CDR3 sequence reads: CASSSPGEVWEKLFF. CDR3 bases: TGTGCCAGCAGCTCGCCAGGGGAGGTTTGGGAAAAACTGTTTTTT. The J gene is TRBJ1-4, the V gene TRBV11-2; D may be TRBD1 (6 bases). Trimming removed 4 bases from V and 8 bases from J, with 17 bases in between. This CDR3 region has 15 residues. The germline gives CDR1 SGHAT, CDR2 FQNNGV.

A few counts support this clonotype. J is TRBJ1-1 and V is TRBV25-1; maybe TRBD1 (5 bases). Germline V gene data show CDR1 as MGHDK and CDR2 as SYGVNS. There are 13 residues in the CDR3. Trimming cost V 1 base and J 3 bases, with 6 bases left between them. This CDR3 reads CASSEFRDTEAFF. CDR3 sequence (DNA): TGTGCCAGCAGTGAATTCAGGGACACTGAAGCTTTCTTT.

The chain links TRBV29-1 to TRBJ2-3; 9 bases match TRBD1. The CDR3 spans 14 residues. Germline lookup yields CDR1 SQVTM and CDR2 ANQGSEA. Trimming at V came to 2 bases and at J to 3 bases, leaving 3 bases not matched to a gene. For the CDR3, the DNA is TGCAGCGTTGAAAACAGGGGGCCAACAGATACGCAGTATTTT. Translated: CSVENRGPTDTQYF.

This clonotype was observed a handful of times. The chain links TRBV6-1 to TRBJ2-5, with 9 bases lining up with TRBD1. V dropped 6 bases and J dropped 1; count of bases not matched to a gene: 6. The length of the CDR3 is 15 residues. Germline V gene lookup returns CDR1 MNHNS and CDR2 SASEGT. The CDR3 DNA reads as TGTGCCAGCAGGGGACAGGGTTACATCCAAGAGACCCAGTACTTC. Translating it yields CASRGQGYIQETQYF.

This clonotype has just a few counts. This rearrangement joins TRBV12-3 or TRBV12-4 to TRBJ2-7, with 10 bases matching TRBD2. With V trimmed by 5 bases and J by 5 bases, 6 bases remained unmatched. The CDR3 is made up of 14 amino acids. The CDR3 nucleotides are TGTGCCAGCAGTAGCGGGAGGGTCACCCACGAGCAGTACTTC. Encoded protein: CASSSGRVTHEQYF.

This clonotype was counted only a few times. This chain connects TRBV20-1 to TRBJ2-3, with D maybe TRBD2 (6 bases). From germline, CDR1 is DFQATT and CDR2 SNEGSKA (reference sequence). CDR3 length equals 13 residues. Trimming removed 3 bases from V and 1 base from J, with 8 bases in between. CDR3 sequence: CSARWGGTDTQYF. DNA of the CDR3: TGCAGTGCTAGGTGGGGGGGCACAGATACGCAGTATTTT.

The chain combines TRBV11-2 with TRBJ2-1; 15 bases agree with TRBD2. CDR1 is SGHAT and CDR2 is FQNNGV in the germline V gene. Trimming cost V 5 bases and J 10 bases; bases outside gene matches: 6. The CDR3 length is 15 residues. For the CDR3, the DNA is TGTGCCAGCAGCCGGGGACTAGCGGGGGGCTGGGAGCAGTTCTTC. Translated: CASSRGLAGGWEQFF.

The chain carries TRBV18 and TRBJ2-2, with D tentatively TRBD2 (6 bases). The CDR3 sequence is 16 residues long. The V and J ends lost 4 bases and 1 base respectively, with 13 bases between them. CDR1 is KGHSH, CDR2 LQKENI, per germline. The CDR3 here is CASSRGAGLNTGELFF. In DNA, the CDR3 is TGTGCCAGCTCACGCGGTGCGGGACTGAACACCGGGGAGCTGTTTTTT.

The rearrangement uses TRBV4-2 and TRBJ2-1; D ambiguous. This CDR3 region has 14 residues. Looked up from germline, CDR1 is LGHNA and CDR2 is YNFKEQ. V gave up 0 bases and J gave up 9 bases, with 12 bases separating them. The CDR3 loop is CASSQDSIVAEQFF. Written as DNA, the CDR3 is TGTGCCAGCAGCCAAGATAGCATAGTGGCTGAGCAGTTCTTC.

This clonotype was detected only a few times. This chain connects TRBV11-2 to TRBJ2-7, with a possible D match to TRBD1 (6 bases). The ends were cut back, 5 bases at V and 3 bases at J, with 17 bases in the middle. CDR1 and CDR2 (germline): SGHAT, FQNNGV. CDR3 length: 15 residues. CDR3 residues: CASSQDSEPFYEQYV. The DNA for the CDR3 is TGTGCCAGCAGCCAGGACAGCGAACCATTCTACGAGCAGTACGTC.

V and J are TRBV12-3 or TRBV12-4 and TRBJ1-4; 10 bases match TRBD1. With 6 bases clipped from V and 5 bases from J, the junction kept 9 bases outside the gene matches. CDR3 length: 16 residues. The CDR3 loop is CASRHRADRGNEKLFF. Written as DNA, the CDR3 is TGTGCCAGCAGGCACCGGGCGGACAGGGGGAATGAAAAACTGTTTTTT.

This clonotype appeared a few times. The chain couples TRBV20-1 to TRBJ2-1; 13 bases are a match to TRBD2. This CDR3 region has 16 residues. After removal of 5 bases from V and 2 bases from J, the junction contained 6 bases not matched to a gene. CDR1 is DFQATT, CDR2 SNEGSKA, per germline (reference sequence). CDR3 coding DNA: TGCAGTGCTGAGCCGGGACTAGCGGGGACCTACAATGAGCAGTTCTTC. It codes for CSAEPGLAGTYNEQFF.

A few counts support this clonotype. The chain has TRBV10-3 and TRBJ2-7, with 10 nucleotides matching TRBD1. Unmatched junction bases numbered 7, after V lost 6 bases and J lost 5 bases. This CDR3 is 14 amino acids long. Germline CDR1 and CDR2: ENHRY and SYGVKD. DNA for the CDR3: TGTGCCATCAGCTCAGGACAGGGGGGCGACGAGCAGTACTTC. This sequence encodes CAISSGQGGDEQYF.